This TCR beta chain was retrieved from a study of blood T cell repertoires in COVID-19. Germline CDR1 SGHTA, CDR2 FQGNSA. CDR3 length: 16 amino acids. Trimming took 5 bases from V and 2 from J; bases not matched to a gene: 6. Only in-frame clones appear in the TCRdb table, and some are missing; sequencing was by immunoSEQ multiplex PCR. The data contain roughly 500,000 clones, roughly nine tenths of them singletons. The sequenced sample consisted of peripheral blood. The genes are TRBV7-2 and TRBJ2-5, with 12 bases matching TRBD2. The receptor was isolated from a man between 18 and 35 years old with COVID-19, enrolled during active disease. The CDR3 nucleotides are TGTGCCAGCAGCGTGGGGACTAGCGGGTATCAAGAGACCCAGTACTTC. It specifies CASSVGTSGYQETQYF.